The source of this T cell receptor (beta chain) is a study of cytomegalovirus exposure and HLA in healthy donors. A multiplex PCR was run with 60 Vbeta primers and 13 Jbeta primers. Some clones are missing from TCRdb's copy, which holds only in-frame ones; the method was immunoSEQ multiplex PCR. The sample holds roughly 180,000 clones, approximately 84% seen once. The sample was PBMCs. The sequence derives from a girl aged 10 to 17 in good health and CMV-seropositive.

The CDR3 protein is CASNTETSGGAAEQFF. CDR3 in DNA: TGTGCCAGCAACACCGAGACTAGCGGGGGGGCCGCTGAGCAGTTCTTC. This chain joins TRBV2 and TRBJ2-1, with 14 bases matching TRBD2. The length of the CDR3 is 16 residues. Germline CDR1 reads SNHLY; CDR2 reads FYNNEI. The V segment lost 7 bases and the J segment 9 bases; nucleotides outside the gene matches: 11. Complete variable domain (other parts from reference TRBV2 and TRBJ2-1): EPEVTQTPSHQVTQMGQEVILRCVPISNHLYFYWYRQILGQKVEFLVSFYNNEISEKSEIFDDQFSVERPDGSNFTLKIRSTKLEDSAMYFCASNTETSGGAAEQFFGPGTRLTVL.